These T cell receptor beta chains were read from a single sample in a study of cytomegalovirus exposure and HLA in healthy donors. The table came from immunoSEQ multiplex PCR; TCRdb's copy has only in-frame clones and leaves some out. The sample consists of about 190,000 clones, roughly 80% of them appearing once. The sequencing input was PBMCs. Every receptor here comes from a woman aged 25 to 45 in good health and CMV-seropositive. Both conserved end residues are part of each CDR3. The order of the fields is D gene, clone size, V gene, CDR3 length, CDR3 protein. D genes are given only for firm matches. The size of a clone is reported for some rows only, either as once, few or many, or as a class for expanded clones.

NA	NA	TRBV15	16	CATSRDSPGVTGELFF
TRBD1	NA	TRBV28	14	CASSLGDRAYGYTF
NA	NA	TRBV19	12	CASSETGFIAFF
NA	NA	TRBV9	12	CASSLSGVGYTF
NA	NA	TRBV19	13	CATRRQAGYGYTF
TRBD1	NA	TRBV7-8	14	CASSLEAGGLISYF
NA	NA	TRBV6-5	16	CASSYSMGQHTGELFF
TRBD1	few	TRBV7-9	14	CASSLGQGGEKLFF
NA	NA	TRBV30	13	CAWNSVRNQPQHF
NA	NA	TRBV9	15	CASSVEGGSYNEQFF